Below are 14 T cell receptor beta chains sequenced from a single sample in a study of control samples from healthy donors and cancer patients. Assay: immunoSEQ multiplex PCR; the TCRdb copy retains only in-frame clones and omits some. Of 130,000 or so clones detected, around 92% appear once; the ten largest clones hold about 7.9%. Sequencing was performed on PBMCs. The source of these receptors is a man between 50 and 59 years old with head and neck cancer.

The chain links TRBV10-3 to TRBJ1-5; 9 bases are shared with TRBD1. The germline CDR1 and CDR2 sequences are ENHRY and SYGVKD. The CDR3 loop spans 13 amino acids. With 10 bases clipped from V and 2 bases from J, the junction kept 3 bases outside the gene matches. CDR3 nucleotide sequence: TGTGCCACGGGACAGGGTGGCAATCAGCCCCAGCATTTT. The encoded protein is CATGQGGNQPQHF.

V gene TRBV27 combines with J gene TRBJ2-1; 10 bases are shared with TRBD2. The germline V gene encodes CDR1 MNHEY and CDR2 SMNVEV (reference sequence). V shed 4 bases and J 0 bases; nucleotides not matched to a gene: 0. The CDR3 totals 15 residues. The CDR3 DNA reads TGTGCCAGCAGTTCTAGCGGGAGCTCCTACAATGAGCAGTTCTTC. Protein: CASSSSGSSYNEQFF.

The chain joins TRBV5-1 to TRBJ1-1; D perhaps matches TRBD1 (6 bases). The V gene's germline CDR1 is SGHRS and CDR2 YFSETQ. The CDR3 spans 14 residues. V dropped 4 bases and J dropped 1 base, with 11 bases sitting between them. The CDR3 nucleotides read TGCGCCAGCAGCCCGAGGGGACAGAACACTGAAGCTTTCTTT. Translating gives CASSPRGQNTEAFF.

This clone was seen only once. CDR3 sequence reads: CAGSQGAGSNTGELFF. CDR3 DNA sequence: TGTGCCGGAAGTCAGGGGGCCGGATCGAACACCGGGGAGCTGTTTTTT. V and J are TRBV30 and TRBJ2-2, with 8 bases matching TRBD1. In germline, CDR1 is GTSNPN, CDR2 SVGIG (reference sequence). The CDR3 length is 16 residues. Trimming cost V 8 bases and J 0 bases; bases outside gene matches: 11.

This sequence joins TRBV18 and TRBJ2-1; 10 positions agree with TRBD2. Per germline, CDR1 KGHSH and CDR2 LQKENI. V shed 2 bases and J 6 bases; nucleotides not matched to a gene: 7. This CDR3 has 16 residues. CDR3 region: CASSPGGLAGANEQFF. The DNA of the CDR3 is TGTGCCAGCTCACCAGGGGGCCTAGCGGGAGCCAATGAGCAGTTCTTC.

This clone was seen a few times. The CDR3 region is CASSDGTGGVEKLFF. For the CDR3, the DNA is TGTGCCAGCAGTGATGGGACAGGGGGAGTCGAAAAACTGTTTTTT. The rearrangement joins TRBV2 to TRBJ1-4; 11 bases map to TRBD1. The germline gives CDR1 SNHLY, CDR2 FYNNEI. The V gene end was trimmed by 3 bases and the J gene end by 8 bases; junction bases not matched to a gene: 5. The CDR3 is made up of 15 amino acids. Full variable domain (rest looked up from reference TRBV2 and TRBJ1-4): EPEVTQTPSHQVTQMGQEVILRCVPISNHLYFYWYRQILGQKVEFLVSFYNNEISEKSEIFDDQFSVERPDGSNFTLKIRSTKLEDSAMYFCASSDGTGGVEKLFFGSGTQLSVL.

The J gene is TRBJ1-2, the V gene TRBV7-3; 7 bases agree with TRBD1. V lost 0 bases, J lost 8 bases, and 9 bases stayed unmatched. The CDR3 contains 15 residues. The germline gives CDR1 SGHTA, CDR2 FQGTGA. The CDR3 here is CASSLTPGTAEGYTF. CDR3 in DNA: TGTGCCAGCAGCTTAACGCCCGGGACAGCCGAAGGCTACACCTTC.

The chain carries TRBV24-1 and TRBJ2-3, with 12 bases fitting TRBD1. The germline CDR1 and CDR2 sequences are KGHDR and SFDVKD. This CDR3 has 16 residues. V dropped 2 bases and J dropped 4; count of bases not matched to a gene: 3. The CDR3 sequence: CATSDSGQGASDTQYF. In DNA form, the CDR3 reads TGTGCCACCAGTGATTCGGGACAGGGGGCATCAGATACGCAGTATTTT.

The chain joins TRBV3-1 (or the pseudogene TRBV3-2) to TRBJ2-2; 13 bases are shared with TRBD2. Trimming removed 6 bases from V and 6 bases from J; junction bases left unmatched: 4. This CDR3 contains 15 residues. Germline V gene data show CDR1 as LGHDT and CDR2 as YNNKEL (reference sequence). CDR3 DNA: TGTGCCAGCAGTCTTGGACTAGCGGGAGCCGGGGAGCTGTTTTTT. It yields the protein CASSLGLAGAGELFF.

The chain employs TRBV2 and TRBJ2-3; 8 bases map to TRBD2. J gave up 3 bases and V 8 bases, and 13 bases lay outside the gene matches. CDR3 length equals 16 residues. Germline V lookup: CDR1 SNHLY, CDR2 FYNNEI. CDR3 region: CASRSEERGQTDTQYF. CDR3 DNA sequence: TGTGCCAGCCGGTCGGAAGAGCGGGGGCAGACAGATACGCAGTATTTT.

The chain has TRBV5-5 and TRBJ1-1; D is ambiguous. Germline V gene lookup returns CDR1 SGHKS and CDR2 YYEKEE (reference sequence). The CDR3 is 14 residues long. V was cut by 0 bases and J by 4 bases, with 10 bases left in between. The CDR3 DNA is TGTGCCAGCAGCTTGGGAGAGCCGGGCACTGAAGCTTTCTTT. Its translation is CASSLGEPGTEAFF. The full variable domain, its missing parts supplied by reference TRBV5-5 and TRBJ1-1, is DAGVTQSPTHLIKTRGQQVTLRCSPISGHKSVSWYQQVLGQGPQFIFQYYEKEERGRGNFPDRFSARQFPNYSSELNVNALLLGDSALYLCASSLGEPGTEAFFGQGTRLTVV.

The chain recombines TRBV5-1 with TRBJ2-3; D ambiguous. In germline, CDR1 is SGHRS, CDR2 YFSETQ. This CDR3 region has 14 residues. Trimming took off 0 bases at V and 1 base at J, with 6 bases between the two ends. The CDR3 region has the DNA TGCGCCAGCAGCTTGGTAACTGGCACAGATACGCAGTATTTT. It specifies CASSLVTGTDTQYF.

The chain combines TRBV5-1 with TRBJ2-2; TRBD2 matches 7 bases. This CDR3 contains 16 residues. The V gene's germline CDR1 is SGHRS and CDR2 YFSETQ. V shed 4 bases, J shed 7 bases, and the junction held 13 bases outside the gene matches. This CDR3 reads CASSAGTKAYGGELFF. The CDR3, as DNA: TGCGCCAGCAGCGCCGGGACTAAAGCTTACGGCGGGGAGCTGTTTTTT.

The chain combines TRBV7-8 with TRBJ1-6, with 8 bases aligning to TRBD1. The V gene's germline CDR1 is SGHVS and CDR2 FQNEAQ. The CDR3 is made up of 18 amino acids. V trimming: 2 bases; J trimming: 8 bases; junction bases outside the gene matches: 14. The CDR3 loop is CASSLPPIATGAHSPLHF. Written as DNA, the CDR3 is TGTGCCAGCAGCTTACCTCCGATTGCGACAGGGGCACATTCACCCCTCCACTTT.